This TCR beta chain was observed in a study of T-cell reconstitution after alpha-beta-depleted transplantation in children. Preparation of the TCRbeta library used unique molecular identifiers. TCRdb reprocessed the PCR reads with MiXCR, giving one entry per CDR3 protein. In the table there are hundreds of thousands of distinct CDR3 sequences, about 16% of which are singletons. Study-level findings and limits: At around two months after transplant, the alpha-beta T cells were reportedly derived from several hundred expanded clones that came from non-depleted graft cells. Among T cells one year after transplant, newly produced cells accounted for most counts and diversity. In some patients, recipient T cells and intrathymic progenitors surviving conditioning explained high day-60 diversity.

With regard to this clonotype: Its antigen is currently unknown.

The CDR3 is made up of 14 amino acids. Trimming took 1 base from V and 8 from J, leaving 13 bases between them. CDR1 SGHKS and CDR2 YYEKEE come from the germline V gene (reference sequence). V is TRBV5-5 and J is TRBJ2-1; a weak D match, TRBD1 (6 bases). This sequence was found in a boy in the first two years of life who had a stem cell transplant for Wiskott-Aldrich syndrome, so the T cells may come from the graft donor. Specimen: PBMCs, mostly from graft donor cells, collected 360 days after TCRalphabeta/CD19-depleted stem cell transplant. The CDR3 region is CASSLTFQGHEQFF. The CDR3 bases are TGTGCCAGCAGCTTGACTTTTCAGGGGCATGAGCAGTTCTTC. Using reference TRBV5-5 and TRBJ2-1 for the parts outside the CDR3, the full variable domain is DAGVTQSPTHLIKTRGQQVTLRCSPISGHKSVSWYQQVLGQGPQFIFQYYEKEERGRGNFPDRFSARQFPNYSSELNVNALLLGDSALYLCASSLTFQGHEQFFGPGTRLTVL.